This passage covers 4 T cell receptor beta chains from one sample sequenced in a study of T-cell memory formation after mild COVID-19. TCRdb called the 5' RACE reads again in MiXCR, with one record for every CDR3 protein. The top ten clones hold less than 15% of a sample with approximately 430,000 distinct CDR3 sequences, 20% to 25% of them seen once. Specimen: PBMCs or a T cell subset sorted from them (not recorded which). Source of these receptors: an adult woman who had mild COVID-19 (a few samples of this study predate the infection). Cell type and time point are not known.

The rearrangement uses TRBV12-3 or TRBV12-4 and TRBJ1-1; the D is unclear. V was cut by 6 bases and J by 5 bases, with 13 bases left in between. The CDR3 consists of 13 residues. In nucleotides, the CDR3 is TGTGCCAGCAGCCTCGAGGATCGAACTGAAGCTTTCTTT. It translates to CASSLEDRTEAFF.

This clonotype was counted a few times. The rearrangement joins TRBV18 to TRBJ2-2, with no clear D. V gave up 4 bases and J gave up 0 bases, with 15 bases separating them. Germline CDR1 and CDR2: KGHSH and LQKENI. CDR3 size: 17 residues. DNA of the CDR3: TGTGCCAGCTCACTTTTCGACATAGTCGCGAACACCGGGGAGCTGTTTTTT. Protein sequence: CASSLFDIVANTGELFF.

V is TRBV5-6 and J is TRBJ2-1, with 9 bases fitting TRBD1. This CDR3 is built from 15 residues. CDR1 SGHDT and CDR2 YYEEEE come from the germline V gene. V was clipped by 4 bases and J by 8 bases; unmatched bases: 10. The CDR3, as DNA: TGTGCCAGCAGCGATCCGGGACAGGGTGTCCATGAGCAGTTCTTC. Protein product: CASSDPGQGVHEQFF.

The chain uses TRBV24-1 and TRBJ2-3; the match to TRBD2 covers 10 bases. With 4 bases clipped from V and 6 bases from J, the junction kept 6 bases outside the gene matches. In germline, CDR1 is KGHDR, CDR2 SFDVKD. This CDR3 contains 15 residues. The CDR3 coding sequence is TGTGCCACCAGTGACAGCGGGGGGGTCCCGGATACGCAGTATTTT. Encoded protein: CATSDSGGVPDTQYF.